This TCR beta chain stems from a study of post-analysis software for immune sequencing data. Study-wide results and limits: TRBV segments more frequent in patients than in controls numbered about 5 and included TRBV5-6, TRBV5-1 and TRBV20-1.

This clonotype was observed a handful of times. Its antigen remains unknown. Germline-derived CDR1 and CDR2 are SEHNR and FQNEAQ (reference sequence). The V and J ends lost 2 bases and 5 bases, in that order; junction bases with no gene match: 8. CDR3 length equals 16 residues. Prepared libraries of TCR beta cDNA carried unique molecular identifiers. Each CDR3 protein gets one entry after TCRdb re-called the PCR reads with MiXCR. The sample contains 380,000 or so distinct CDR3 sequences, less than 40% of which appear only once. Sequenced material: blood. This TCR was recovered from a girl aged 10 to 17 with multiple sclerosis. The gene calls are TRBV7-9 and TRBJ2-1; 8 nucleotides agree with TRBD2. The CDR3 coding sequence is TGTGCCAGCAGCTTAACACGGGGGGGCCGTCACAATGAGCAGTTCTTC. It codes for CASSLTRGGRHNEQFF.